The TCR beta chain under discussion was sequenced for a study of shared T cell receptors in the human thymus. Method: immunoSEQ multiplex PCR; TCRdb's copy keeps in-frame clones and lacks some. Altogether 700,000 or so clones are present, roughly 88% being singletons, with the ten largest covering 0.0095% to 0.013%. V lost 11 bases and J lost 4, with 6 bases in between. This CDR3 has 10 amino acids. CDR1 MNHNS and CDR2 SASEGT come from the germline V gene. This clone was recorded a few times. The same specimen was also included in a second study, on human thymus T cells. That source adds: Corrective cardiac operations yielded the resected thymus tissue. Related research described thymic repertoires that were highly overlapping among unrelated individuals.

Sequenced material: thymocytes. This TCR was sampled from a girl under three years old with a congenital heart defect. The chain uses TRBV6-1 and TRBJ1-5; D remains unclear. The CDR3 is CARANQPQHF. The CDR3 region has the DNA TGTGCCCGAGCGAATCAGCCCCAGCATTTT.